One sample yielded the 6 T cell receptor beta chains listed below, sequenced in a study of T cell changes during pregnancy in multiple sclerosis. Generated by immunoSEQ multiplex PCR, the TCRdb table keeps only in-frame clones and is missing some. The sample yields around 69,000 clones, 85% to 95% seen once. The material sequenced was peripheral blood, taken in the third trimester of pregnancy. The receptor set was obtained from a female donor in good health, enrolled as a control in a pregnancy study.

This clone was seen only once. The rearrangement uses TRBV29-1 and TRBJ1-4, with 8 bases identical to TRBD1. The CDR3 length is 14 residues. Germline trimming cut 1 base from V and 7 bases from J; bases unmatched to any gene: 5. Germline V CDR1 and CDR2: SQVTM, ANQGSEA. The CDR3 region is CSVEAGQAGEKLFF. As DNA, the CDR3 is TGCAGCGTTGAAGCGGGACAGGCGGGTGAAAAACTGTTTTTT. Using reference TRBV29-1 and TRBJ1-4 for the parts outside the CDR3, the full variable domain is SAVISQKPSRDICQRGTSLTIQCQVDSQVTMMFWYRQQPGQSLTLIATANQGSEATYESGFVIDKFPISRPNLTFSTLTVSNMSPEDSSIYLCSVEAGQAGEKLFFGSGTQLSVL.

The CDR3 reads CASSLELTGELFF. CDR3 nucleotide sequence: TGTGCCAGCAGCTTAGAGCTTACCGGGGAGCTGTTTTTT. The chain carries TRBV7-3 and TRBJ2-2; D remains ambiguous. V was pared by 2 bases and J by 5 bases, with 6 bases between. CDR3 size: 13 residues. Germline-derived CDR1 and CDR2 are SGHTA and FQGTGA.

The genes are TRBV7-8 and TRBJ1-2; 7 bases align to TRBD1. The CDR3 loop spans 13 amino acids. In germline, CDR1 is SGHVS, CDR2 FQNEAQ. V trimming: 5 bases; J trimming: 8 bases; junction bases outside the gene matches: 8. CDR3: CASSLDRVGGYTF. CDR3 DNA sequence: TGTGCCAGCAGCCTAGACAGGGTAGGGGGCTACACCTTC.

This chain uses TRBV30 with TRBJ1-5, with a weak D call TRBD1 (5 bases). V was clipped by 1 base and J by 2 bases, with 12 bases between them. Germline V gives CDR1 GTSNPN, CDR2 SVGIG (reference sequence). This CDR3 spans 15 amino acids. The CDR3 DNA reads TGTGCCTGGAGTGAGCAGGGACTGGGCAATCAGCCCCAGCATTTT. Its protein is CAWSEQGLGNQPQHF. Full variable domain (remainder filled in from reference TRBV30 and TRBJ1-5): SQTIHQWPATLVQPVGSPLSLECTVEGTSNPNLYWYRQAAGRGLQLLFYSVGIGQISSEVPQNLSASRPQDRQFILSSKKLLLSDSGFYLCAWSEQGLGNQPQHFGDGTRLSIL.

This rearrangement joins TRBV7-9 to TRBJ2-1, with D maybe TRBD1 (6 bases). The V gene's germline CDR1 is SEHNR and CDR2 FQNEAQ (reference sequence). V was shortened by 5 bases and J by 4 bases, with 9 bases between the two germline ends. CDR3 length equals 13 residues. The CDR3 is CASSPRGYNEQFF. CDR3 sequence (DNA): TGTGCCAGCAGCCCTAGGGGGTACAATGAGCAGTTCTTC.

In this sample, this clone turned up a few times. This chain uses TRBV5-1 with TRBJ1-6, with D maybe TRBD1 (5 bases). Trimming shortened V by 4 bases and J by 7 bases, and 9 bases separated the two germline ends. This CDR3 region has 13 residues. Germline V gene data show CDR1 as SGHRS and CDR2 as YFSETQ. CDR3 sequence reads: CASSGGYNSPLHF. CDR3 DNA: TGCGCCAGCAGCGGGGGGTACAATTCACCCCTCCACTTT.